The TCR beta chain under discussion was sequenced for a study of blood T cells in healthy people across ages. On the study more broadly: About one barcoded beta molecule per two T cells came from capture by template switching.

This CDR3 contains 13 residues. Trimming took 8 bases from V and 4 from J, leaving 12 bases between them. Per germline, CDR1 WSHSY and CDR2 SAAADI. This clonotype has only a few counts. The second PCR ran about 6 to 11 cycles with a sample-barcoded 5' primer and J-beta primers. TCRdb used MiXCR to reprocess the 5' RACE reads, holding one entry per CDR3 protein. This table holds around 500,000 distinct CDR3 sequences, 45% to 55% found once. The V call is TRBV10-2, the J call TRBJ2-4; perhaps TRBD2 as D (7 bases). The clonotype originates from an elderly man in good health. The sample was blood. The CDR3 is CASGGDTKNIQYF. Here the CDR3 DNA reads TGCGCCAGCGGGGGGGACACAAAAAACATTCAGTACTTC.